These T cell receptor beta chains were read from a single sample in a study of CD8 T cells in Susac syndrome. A single record per CDR3 protein comes from TCRdb applying MiXCR to the immunoSEQ multiplex PCR reads. The sample comprises some 180,000 distinct CDR3 sequences, about 95% of which are singletons, and approximately 0.1% rests with the top ten. Input material: CD4+ T cells from PBMCs. The receptors were gathered from a human donor in good health. Both conserved end residues are part of each CDR3. The D gene is left open where the match is weak. Some rows have no size entry. The others give once, few or many, or a class for an expanded clone.

j_gene,d_gene,v_gene,abundance,CDR3nt,CDR3aa
TRBJ1-2,-,TRBV28,once,TGTGCCAGCAAAACACCCGGCCGGGGCGGGGCTAACTATGGCTACACCTTC,CASKTPGRGGANYGYTF
TRBJ1-1,-,TRBV29-1,-,TGCAGCGTTCCAGACGTAGGGGGAACTGAAGCTTTCTTT,CSVPDVGGTEAFF
TRBJ2-1,-,TRBV6-2/TRBV6-3,-,TGTGCCAGCAGTTACGAACATGAGCAGTTCTTC,CASSYEHEQFF
TRBJ1-2,-,TRBV4-2,-,TGTGCCAGCAGCCAAGAAGCTGGGGTCCCCTATGGCTACACCTTC,CASSQEAGVPYGYTF
TRBJ2-7,TRBD2,TRBV12-3/TRBV12-4,-,TGTGCCAGCAACCTAGGACTAGCGGGAACTAGCGAGCAGTACTTC,CASNLGLAGTSEQYF
TRBJ1-1,-,TRBV29-1,-,TGCAGCGTTGCTCCGACAGAGAACACTGAAGCTTTCTTT,CSVAPTENTEAFF
TRBJ2-7,-,TRBV20-1,-,TGCAGTGCCCTGGACTCAGATTTCTTGTACGAGCAGTACTTC,CSALDSDFLYEQYF
TRBJ2-7,-,TRBV20-1,-,TGCAGTGCTAGAGATCTCGGTACAGAAGCCTACGAGCAGTACTTC,CSARDLGTEAYEQYF
TRBJ1-1,-,TRBV20-1,-,TGCAGTGCTAGAGTTGGAACCGCTTTCTTT,CSARVGTAFF
TRBJ2-7,-,TRBV4-1,once,TGCGCCAGCAGCCGTGGGACGGTGCGGTACGAGCAGTACTTC,CASSRGTVRYEQYF
TRBJ2-5,TRBD1,TRBV5-4,-,TGTGCCAGCAGCTCTGCGGACAGGGGAGTCGTATCCCAAGAGACCCAGTACTTC,CASSSADRGVVSQETQYF
TRBJ2-2,TRBD1,TRBV20-1,-,TGCAGTGCTATAGGGACAGGGAGGAACACCGGGGAGCTGTTTTTT,CSAIGTGRNTGELFF
TRBJ2-2,TRBD1,TRBV6-5,-,TGTGCCAGCAGGGACAGGGGGAGGCCCGGGGAGCTGTTTTTT,CASRDRGRPGELFF
TRBJ1-2,-,TRBV20-1,-,TGCAGTGCTAGACCGGGTCCTCCATATGGCTACACCTTC,CSARPGPPYGYTF
TRBJ2-5,TRBD2,TRBV18,-,TGTGCCAGCTCCGTAGCGGGAGGGCAAGAGACCCAGTACTTC,CASSVAGGQETQYF
TRBJ2-7,-,TRBV29-1,-,TGCAGCGTTGACGGGAGCTCCTACGAGCAGTACTTC,CSVDGSSYEQYF
TRBJ1-2,TRBD1,TRBV18,-,TGTGCCAGCTCAGGGACAGGGGATGGCTACACCTTC,CASSGTGDGYTF
TRBJ2-7,-,TRBV28,-,TGTGCCAGCAGCATACCAGGGAGGTTCTACGAGCAGTACTTC,CASSIPGRFYEQYF
TRBJ2-1,-,TRBV20-1,-,TGCAGTGCTAGAGCCCCTAGCGCTAGCTCCTACAATGAGCAGTTCTTC,CSARAPSASSYNEQFF
TRBJ2-4,-,TRBV24-1,-,TGTGCCACCAGTGTGGAGGGTAACATTCAGTACTTC,CATSVEGNIQYF
TRBJ1-1,TRBD1,TRBV28,-,TGTGCCAGCAGTTTAGAGGGACAGTCTGAAGCTTTCTTT,CASSLEGQSEAFF
TRBJ2-5,TRBD1,TRBV27,-,TGTGCCAGCAGTTATACAGGGGGCCGCGGAGAGACCCAGTACTTC,CASSYTGGRGETQYF
TRBJ2-5,TRBD2,TRBV29-1,-,TGCAGCCACACTAGCGGGTTTATCCAGACCCAGTACTTC,CSHTSGFIQTQYF